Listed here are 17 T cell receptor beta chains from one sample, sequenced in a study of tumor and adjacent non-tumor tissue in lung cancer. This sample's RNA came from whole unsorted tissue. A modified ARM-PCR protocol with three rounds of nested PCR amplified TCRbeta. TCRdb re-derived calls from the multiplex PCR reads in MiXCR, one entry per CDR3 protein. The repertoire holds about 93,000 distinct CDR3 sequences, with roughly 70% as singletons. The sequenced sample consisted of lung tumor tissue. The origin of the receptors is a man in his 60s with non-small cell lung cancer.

CDR3 amino acids: CASSFQSPGQGTVEKLFF. CDR3 sequence (DNA): TGCGCCAGCAGCTTCCAATCCCCGGGACAGGGGACGGTTGAAAAACTGTTTTTT. The J gene is TRBJ1-4, the V gene TRBV5-1; 10 bases agree with TRBD1. J gave up 7 bases and V 2 bases, and 14 bases lay outside the gene matches. Germline V gives CDR1 SGHRS, CDR2 YFSETQ. The CDR3 is made up of 18 amino acids.

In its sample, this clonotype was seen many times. DNA of the CDR3: TGCAGTGCTAGAACACTGGACGGATACACTGAAGCTTTCTTT. This translates into CSARTLDGYTEAFF. The chain recombines TRBV20-1 with TRBJ1-1; no reliable D call. Germline V gene data show CDR1 as DFQATT and CDR2 as SNEGSKA (reference sequence). V dropped 2 bases and J dropped 3 bases, with 13 bases sitting between them. The CDR3 runs 14 residues.

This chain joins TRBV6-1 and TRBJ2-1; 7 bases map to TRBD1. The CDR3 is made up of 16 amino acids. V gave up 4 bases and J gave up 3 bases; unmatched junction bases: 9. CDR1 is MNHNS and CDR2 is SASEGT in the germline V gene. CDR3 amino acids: CASSVGTGTVYNEQFF. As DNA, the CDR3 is TGTGCCAGCAGTGTGGGTACCGGGACAGTCTACAATGAGCAGTTCTTC.

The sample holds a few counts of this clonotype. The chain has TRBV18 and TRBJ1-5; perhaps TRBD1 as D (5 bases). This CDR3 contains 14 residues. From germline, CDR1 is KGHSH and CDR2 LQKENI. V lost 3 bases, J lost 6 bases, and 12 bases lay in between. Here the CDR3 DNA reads TGTGCCAGCTCACCTCAGGGTAACAGTCAGCCCCAGCATTTT. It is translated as CASSPQGNSQPQHF.

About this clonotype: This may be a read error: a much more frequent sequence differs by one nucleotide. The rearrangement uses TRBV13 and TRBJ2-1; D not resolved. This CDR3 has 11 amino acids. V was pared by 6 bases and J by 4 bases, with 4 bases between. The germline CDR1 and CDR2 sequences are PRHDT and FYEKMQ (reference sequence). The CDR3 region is CASRPYNEQFF. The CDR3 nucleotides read TGTGCCAGCAGACCATACAATGAGCAGTTCTTC.

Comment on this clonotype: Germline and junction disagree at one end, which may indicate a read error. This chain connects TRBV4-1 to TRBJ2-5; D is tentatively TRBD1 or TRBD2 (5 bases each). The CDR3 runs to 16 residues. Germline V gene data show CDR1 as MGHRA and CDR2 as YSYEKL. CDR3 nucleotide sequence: TGTGCCAGCAGCACCGGCTTCGGGGCTGATGTAGAGACTCAGTACTTC. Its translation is CASSTGFGADVETQYF.

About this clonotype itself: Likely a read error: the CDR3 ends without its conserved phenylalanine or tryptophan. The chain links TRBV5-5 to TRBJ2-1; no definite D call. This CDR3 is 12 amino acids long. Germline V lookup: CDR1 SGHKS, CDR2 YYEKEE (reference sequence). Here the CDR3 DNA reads TGTGCCGGCAGTTTAACTGCTATCGGGCAGTTCCTC. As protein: CAGSLTAIGQFL.

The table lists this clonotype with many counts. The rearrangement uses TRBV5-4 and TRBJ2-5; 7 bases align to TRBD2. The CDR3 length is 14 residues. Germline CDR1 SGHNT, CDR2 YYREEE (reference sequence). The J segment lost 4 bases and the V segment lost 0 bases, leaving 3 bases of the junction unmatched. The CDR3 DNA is TGTGCCAGCAGCTTGGAGGCGGGAGTAGAGACCCAGTACTTC. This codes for CASSLEAGVETQYF. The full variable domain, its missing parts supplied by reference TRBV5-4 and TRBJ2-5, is ETGVTQSPTHLIKTRGQQVTLRCSSQSGHNTVSWYQQALGQGPQFIFQYYREEENGRGNFPPRFSGLQFPNYSSELNVNALELDDSALYLCASSLEAGVETQYFGPGTRLLVL.

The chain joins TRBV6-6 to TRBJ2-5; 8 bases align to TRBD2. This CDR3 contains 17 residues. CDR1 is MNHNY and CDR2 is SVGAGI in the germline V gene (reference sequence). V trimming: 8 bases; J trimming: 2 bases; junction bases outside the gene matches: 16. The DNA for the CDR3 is TGTGCCAGCGCTCGGGGACTAGTGGGAATGTTTCAAGAGACCCAGTACTTC. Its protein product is CASARGLVGMFQETQYF.

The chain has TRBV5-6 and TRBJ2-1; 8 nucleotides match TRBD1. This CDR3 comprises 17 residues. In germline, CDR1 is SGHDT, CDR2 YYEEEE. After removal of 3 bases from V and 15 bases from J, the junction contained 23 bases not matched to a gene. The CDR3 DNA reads TGTGCCAGCAGCTCCCGGACAGGGCAGGTGTGGGACAATGAGATGTTCTTC. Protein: CASSSRTGQVWDNEMFF.

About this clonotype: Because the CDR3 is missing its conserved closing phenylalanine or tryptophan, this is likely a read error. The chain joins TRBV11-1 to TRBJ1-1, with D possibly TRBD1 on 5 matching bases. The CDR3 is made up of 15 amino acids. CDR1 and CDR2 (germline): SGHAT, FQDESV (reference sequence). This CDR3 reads CARSLERGPDTEAFL. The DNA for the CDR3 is TGTGCCAGAAGCTTGGAGAGGGGCCCGGACACTGAGGCTTTCTTA.

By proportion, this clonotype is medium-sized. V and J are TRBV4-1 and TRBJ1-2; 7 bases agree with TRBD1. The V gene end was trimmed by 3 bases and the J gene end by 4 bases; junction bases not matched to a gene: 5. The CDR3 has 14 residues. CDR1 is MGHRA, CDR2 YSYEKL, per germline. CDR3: CASSQETGPYGYTF. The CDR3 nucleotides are TGCGCCAGCAGCCAGGAGACAGGGCCCTATGGCTACACCTTC.

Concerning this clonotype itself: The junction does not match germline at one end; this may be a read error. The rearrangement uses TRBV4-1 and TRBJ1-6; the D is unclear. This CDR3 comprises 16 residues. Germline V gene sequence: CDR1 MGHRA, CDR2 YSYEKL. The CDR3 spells CASSQVRATYNSPLLF. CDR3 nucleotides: TGCGCCAGCAGCCAAGTCCGCGCGACTTATAATTCACCCCTCCTCTTT.

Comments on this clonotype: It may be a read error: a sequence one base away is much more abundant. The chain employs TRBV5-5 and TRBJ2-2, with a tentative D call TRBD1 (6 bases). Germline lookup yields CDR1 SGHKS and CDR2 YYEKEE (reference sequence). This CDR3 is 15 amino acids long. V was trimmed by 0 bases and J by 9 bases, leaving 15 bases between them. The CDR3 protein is CASSLGQGIAWELFF. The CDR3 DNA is TGTGCCAGCAGCTTGGGTCAGGGGATTGCCTGGGAGCTGTTTTTT. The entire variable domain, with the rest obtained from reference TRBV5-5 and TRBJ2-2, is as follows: DAGVTQSPTHLIKTRGQQVTLRCSPISGHKSVSWYQQVLGQGPQFIFQYYEKEERGRGNFPDRFSARQFPNYSSELNVNALLLGDSALYLCASSLGQGIAWELFFGEGSRLTVL.

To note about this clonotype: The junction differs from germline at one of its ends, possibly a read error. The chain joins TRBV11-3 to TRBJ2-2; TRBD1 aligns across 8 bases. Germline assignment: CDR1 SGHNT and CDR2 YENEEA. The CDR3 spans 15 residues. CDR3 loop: CASNLVTGDTGELLF. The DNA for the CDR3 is TGTGCCAGCAACTTAGTGACAGGGGACACCGGGGAGCTACTTTTT.

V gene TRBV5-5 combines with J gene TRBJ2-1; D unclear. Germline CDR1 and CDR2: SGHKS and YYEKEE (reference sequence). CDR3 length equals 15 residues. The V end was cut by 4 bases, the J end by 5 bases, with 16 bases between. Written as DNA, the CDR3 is TGTGCCAGCAGCCTTTGCGGTCTAGGACACAATGAGCAGTTCTTC. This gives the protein CASSLCGLGHNEQFF.

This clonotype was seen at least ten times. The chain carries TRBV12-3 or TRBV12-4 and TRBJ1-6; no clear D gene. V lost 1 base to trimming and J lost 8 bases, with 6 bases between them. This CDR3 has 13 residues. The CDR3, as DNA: TGTGCCAGCAGTTTAGAACGGGATTCACCCCTCCACTTT. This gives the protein CASSLERDSPLHF.